These 28 T cell receptor beta chains originate from one sample sequenced in a study of T cell responses to AZD1222 COVID-19 vaccine. Libraries were prepared by immunoSEQ multiplex PCR; TCRdb keeps only in-frame clonotypes and omits some of them. The repertoire holds under 150,000 clones, with around 94% as singletons. The source was peripheral blood, collected 28 days after the second AZD1222 dose. The receptors originated from an adult who received the AZD1222 COVID-19 vaccine.

The chain couples TRBV7-2 to TRBJ2-7, with 11 bases aligning to TRBD1. CDR3 size: 15 residues. V was clipped by 6 bases and J by 3 bases; unmatched bases: 7. In germline, CDR1 is SGHTA, CDR2 FQGNSA. In DNA form, the CDR3 reads TGTGCCAGCAGAAGAGGACAGGGGGCCAACTACGAGCAGTACTTC. It codes for CASRRGQGANYEQYF.

This chain links TRBV5-4 with TRBJ1-2, with 9 bases lining up with TRBD1. Trimming removed 4 bases from V and 8 bases from J; junction bases left unmatched: 9. Germline CDR1 and CDR2: SGHNT and YYREEE (reference sequence). This CDR3 is built from 14 residues. Here the CDR3 DNA reads TGTGCCAGCAGCCCTGGGACAGGGCGCGTGGGCTACACCTTC. Amino acid sequence: CASSPGTGRVGYTF.

This clone has only a few counts. The chain has TRBV28 and TRBJ2-3, with 7 bases lining up with TRBD2. CDR3 length: 16 residues. Germline V lookup: CDR1 MDHEN, CDR2 SYDVKM. V shed 2 bases and J 2 bases; nucleotides not matched to a gene: 7. In DNA, the CDR3 is TGTGCCAGCAGTTTAAGGGAGGGCCTGATCACAGATACGCAGTATTTT. This gives the protein CASSLREGLITDTQYF.

The rearrangement joins TRBV29-1 to TRBJ2-1, with 8 positions matching TRBD2. This CDR3 has 14 residues. Germline lookup yields CDR1 SQVTM and CDR2 ANQGSEA. Losses at the gene ends were 7 bases for V and 4 bases for J; bases not matched to a gene: 9. The DNA for the CDR3 is TGCAGCGCCTCGGGGGGGGGCGTGTACAATGAGCAGTTCTTC. It yields the protein CSASGGGVYNEQFF.

On this clone: The sample contains more than one DNA sequence encoding this CDR3. V usage is TRBV2 and J usage is TRBJ1-5; D not resolved. The V end was cut by 6 bases, the J end by 0 bases, with 6 bases between. This CDR3 has 13 amino acids. Germline V lookup: CDR1 SNHLY, CDR2 FYNNEI. In DNA, the CDR3 is TGTGCCAGCAGGAGGGATAGCAATCAGCCCCAGCATTTT. Amino acid sequence: CASRRDSNQPQHF.

V gene TRBV19 combines with J gene TRBJ1-5; D might be TRBD1 (5 bases). This CDR3 contains 14 residues. V lost 7 bases to trimming and J lost 2 bases, with 12 bases between them. CDR1 is LNHDA and CDR2 is SQIVND in the germline V gene (reference sequence). CDR3: CASNPGFRNQPQHF. CDR3 DNA sequence: TGTGCCAGTAATCCAGGGTTTCGCAATCAGCCCCAGCATTTT.

This chain connects TRBV5-1 to TRBJ2-7; 9 nucleotides align to TRBD2. In germline, CDR1 is SGHRS, CDR2 YFSETQ. V dropped 4 bases and J dropped 4; count of bases not matched to a gene: 12. The CDR3 length is 16 residues. The CDR3 here is CASSHGGGRAKYEQYF. Written as DNA, the CDR3 is TGCGCCAGCAGCCACGGGGGCGGGAGGGCCAAGTACGAGCAGTACTTC.

The DNA of the CDR3 is TGTGCCAGCTCACCTAGCCCGGGGGGCAAGTACTTC. Translation gives CASSPSPGGKYF. V and J are TRBV18 and TRBJ2-7; TRBD2 might be the D (7 bases). V lost 3 bases and J lost 11, with 14 bases in between. Per germline, CDR1 KGHSH and CDR2 LQKENI. The CDR3 length is 12 residues.

The V call is TRBV5-4, the J call TRBJ2-1; D is perhaps TRBD2 (6 bases). The CDR3 consists of 16 residues. Germline loops: CDR1 SGHNT, CDR2 YYREEE (reference sequence). The V end lost 3 bases, the J end lost 4 bases, and 17 bases lay between the germline ends. CDR3 coding DNA: TGTGCCAGCAGCTCCGGACTAAATAAAGATTACAATGAGCAGTTCTTC. Its protein is CASSSGLNKDYNEQFF.

The genes are TRBV10-3 and TRBJ2-1; D call uncertain. The CDR3 extends over 14 amino acids. CDR1 and CDR2 (germline): ENHRY, SYGVKD. The V gene lost 0 bases and the J gene lost 3 bases, with 6 bases spanning the gap. This CDR3 is CAISESGYYNEQFF. Here the CDR3 DNA reads TGTGCCATCAGTGAGTCGGGCTACTACAATGAGCAGTTCTTC.

The chain is built from TRBV27 and TRBJ2-2; possibly TRBD1 for D (6 bases). The CDR3 length is 16 residues. Germline values: CDR1 MNHEY, CDR2 SMNVEV (reference sequence). The V and J ends lost 5 bases and 0 bases respectively, with 13 bases between them. The CDR3 DNA follows: TGTGCCAGCAGTATTTTCGGGACATCGAACACCGGGGAGCTGTTTTTT. Amino acid sequence: CASSIFGTSNTGELFF.

This clone was seen more than once but under ten times. CDR3 sequence (DNA): TGTGCCAGCAGTGAATCGGGGGGCACGTCCTACGAGCAGTACTTC. The encoded protein is CASSESGGTSYEQYF. The J gene is TRBJ2-7, the V gene TRBV6-1; tentative D call: TRBD2 (7 bases). The germline V and J ends were trimmed by 2 bases and 1 base, with 12 bases remaining between them. Germline loops: CDR1 MNHNS, CDR2 SASEGT. This CDR3 contains 15 residues.

The chain couples TRBV6-5 to TRBJ2-1; no clear D. This CDR3 contains 14 residues. Germline lookup yields CDR1 MNHEY and CDR2 SVGAGI. Between the trimmed V and J ends, which lost 2 bases and 3 bases, there was a span of 8 bases. In DNA form, the CDR3 reads TGTGCCAGCAGTTACGGGCCTATCTACAATGAGCAGTTCTTC. Its translation is CASSYGPIYNEQFF.

The rearrangement uses TRBV6-5 and TRBJ2-1; tentative D call: TRBD2 (5 bases). Germline V gene lookup returns CDR1 MNHEY and CDR2 SVGAGI. Trimming stripped 6 bases from V and 2 bases from J, with 11 bases between. The CDR3 runs to 14 residues. CDR3 in amino acids: CASRSDGTYNEQFF. CDR3 DNA: TGTGCCAGCAGATCGGACGGGACCTACAATGAGCAGTTCTTC.

V usage is TRBV9 and J usage is TRBJ1-4; D may be TRBD1 (5 bases). This CDR3 contains 16 residues. V shed 3 bases and J shed 8 bases, with 20 bases lying between them. CDR1 and CDR2 (germline): SGDLS, YYNGEE. This CDR3 is CASSEGGEPWGEKLFF. In nucleotides, the CDR3 is TGTGCCAGCAGCGAAGGAGGAGAGCCATGGGGGGAAAAACTGTTTTTT.

This clone occurred a few times. The chain couples TRBV28 to TRBJ1-5; D gene ambiguous. CDR3 length equals 14 residues. Germline V gene sequence: CDR1 MDHEN, CDR2 SYDVKM. V was clipped by 3 bases and J by 4 bases, with 10 bases between them. CDR3 nucleotide sequence: TGTGCCAGCAGTTTCCGGAGCGGGAATCAGCCCCAGCATTTT. Protein product: CASSFRSGNQPQHF.

This chain uses TRBV28 with TRBJ2-7, with 9 nucleotides matching TRBD2. The CDR3 length is 14 residues. CDR1 is MDHEN and CDR2 is SYDVKM in the germline V gene. After removal of 6 bases from V and 2 bases from J, the junction contained 5 bases not matched to a gene. This CDR3 reads CASRLSGGPYEQYF. The CDR3 DNA reads as TGTGCCAGCAGGTTGAGCGGGGGGCCCTACGAGCAGTACTTC.

The genes are TRBV19 and TRBJ1-2; D remains unclear. Per germline, CDR1 LNHDA and CDR2 SQIVND (reference sequence). The V end was cut by 4 bases, the J end by 8 bases, with 17 bases between. CDR3 length: 14 residues. The CDR3 region has the DNA TGTGCCAGTAGTAGAAGAGTTCCCACTGGCGGCTACACCTTC. Its protein product is CASSRRVPTGGYTF.

The genes are TRBV30 and TRBJ1-5; a weak D match, TRBD1 (5 bases). Germline V gene lookup returns CDR1 GTSNPN and CDR2 SVGIG (reference sequence). The length of the CDR3 is 16 residues. V lost 2 bases and J lost 1, with 15 bases in between. The CDR3 sequence: CAWSSPAGGSNQPQHF. CDR3 nucleotides: TGTGCCTGGAGTTCTCCGGCGGGGGGAAGCAATCAGCCCCAGCATTTT.

The CDR3 reads CASSQERGMLETQYF. CDR3 nucleotide sequence: TGCGCCAGCAGCCAAGAGAGGGGAATGTTAGAGACCCAGTACTTC. J is TRBJ2-5 and V is TRBV4-1, with D possibly being TRBD1 or TRBD2 (5 bases each). Germline CDR1 is MGHRA and CDR2 is YSYEKL. The CDR3 totals 15 residues. With 0 bases removed from V and 4 bases from J, the gap between germline ends came to 12 bases.

The chain employs TRBV13 and TRBJ1-2; the D is unclear. Trimming stripped 5 bases from V and 2 bases from J, with 12 bases between. Germline CDR1 reads PRHDT; CDR2 reads FYEKMQ (reference sequence). The CDR3 contains 14 residues. CDR3 sequence reads: CASSPRAENYGYTF. As DNA, the CDR3 is TGTGCCAGCAGCCCCCGGGCAGAGAACTATGGCTACACCTTC.

The CDR3: CASSLEVWGGNTIYF. CDR3 coding DNA: TGTGCCAGCAGCTTGGAAGTTTGGGGTGGAAACACCATATATTTT. This chain links TRBV5-5 with TRBJ1-3, with D unclear. This CDR3 comprises 15 residues. Germline CDR1 reads SGHKS; CDR2 reads YYEKEE (reference sequence). V shed 0 bases and J shed 3 bases, with 10 bases lying between them.

This chain joins TRBV19 and TRBJ1-1, with no clear D. V was trimmed by 8 bases and J by 5 bases, leaving 15 bases between them. CDR1 LNHDA and CDR2 SQIVND come from the germline V gene (reference sequence). The CDR3 has 13 amino acids. The CDR3: CASGAGRLTEAFF. The CDR3 DNA is TGTGCCAGTGGCGCCGGGAGGTTAACTGAAGCTTTCTTT. The whole variable domain, filled in from reference TRBV19 and TRBJ1-1, reads DGGITQSPKYLFRKEGQNVTLSCEQNLNHDAMYWYRQDPGQGLRLIYYSQIVNDFQKGDIAEGYSVSREKKESFPLTVTSAQKNPTAFYLCASGAGRLTEAFFGQGTRLTVV.

The chain employs TRBV4-2 and TRBJ2-7; 9 bases match TRBD2. This CDR3 contains 16 residues. Germline CDR1 and CDR2: LGHNA and YNFKEQ. V was clipped by 2 bases and J by 2 bases; unmatched bases: 7. CDR3 in amino acids: CASSQSSGTSTYEQYF. In nucleotides, the CDR3 is TGTGCCAGCAGCCAATCTTCAGGGACTAGCACCTACGAGCAGTACTTC.

To note about this clone: The same CDR3 can be traced to other DNA sequences in this sample. The V gene is TRBV3-1 (or the pseudogene TRBV3-2), the J gene TRBJ1-5; TRBD1 is a possible D gene (5 bases). Germline V CDR1 and CDR2: LGHDT, YNNKEL (reference sequence). The CDR3 is made up of 13 amino acids. V was clipped by 3 bases and J by 7 bases, with 10 bases between them. The CDR3 here is CASSHQGSQPQHF. The CDR3 DNA reads TGTGCCAGCAGCCACCAGGGTTCCCAGCCCCAGCATTTT.

The chain couples TRBV5-1 to TRBJ1-6; D gene uncertain. Trimming left V 4 bases short and J 12 bases short, with 8 bases between. The CDR3 runs 11 residues. In germline, CDR1 is SGHRS, CDR2 YFSETQ. The CDR3 loop is CASSPQGPLHF. For the CDR3, the DNA is TGCGCCAGCAGCCCTCAAGGACCCCTCCACTTT.

This sequence joins TRBV29-1 and TRBJ2-2, with no clear D. Germline loops: CDR1 SQVTM, CDR2 ANQGSEA. Trimming left V 4 bases short and J 0 bases short, with 3 bases between. This CDR3 is 12 amino acids long. The CDR3: CSVVANTGELFF. The CDR3 bases are TGCAGCGTTGTTGCGAACACCGGGGAGCTGTTTTTT.

This chain links TRBV9 with TRBJ2-1; 10 bases map to TRBD2. J gave up 5 bases and V 0 bases, and 2 bases lay outside the gene matches. Germline V gene data show CDR1 as SGDLS and CDR2 as YYNGEE. The CDR3 totals 15 residues. CDR3 region: CASSVVLAGDNEQFF. As DNA, the CDR3 is TGTGCCAGCAGCGTAGTTCTAGCGGGGGACAATGAGCAGTTCTTC.